These T cell receptor beta chains were read from a single sample in a study of CD8 T cells in ankylosing spondylitis. TCRdb analysed the 5' RACE reads with MiXCR anew, one entry per CDR3 protein. The data contain under 250,000 distinct CDR3 sequences, approximately 30% of them seen just once; the ten biggest clones take up around 4.5%. Sequences were obtained from blood, either unsorted or a sorted T cell fraction (not recorded which). The source of these receptors is a male donor with ankylosing spondylitis or in good health (not recorded which). The CDR3 runs from the conserved cysteine through the conserved F or W. D genes are given only for firm matches. Size is stated for part of the rows, as once, few or many counts, or as a class when the clone is expanded.

v_call	d_call	j_call	clone_size	cdr3_nt	cdr3_aa
TRBV29-1	-	TRBJ1-1	-	TGCAGCGTTGAAGAGTTGAATAGTGAAGCTTTCTTT	CSVEELNSEAFF
TRBV5-6	TRBD2	TRBJ2-5	few	TGTGCCAGCAGCCCCGGACTAGCGGGGGGCCAAGAGACCCAGTACTTC	CASSPGLAGGQETQYF
TRBV6-5	-	TRBJ2-7	-	TGTGCCAGCAGTTACGGGGGACAATCCTACGAGCAGTACTTC	CASSYGGQSYEQYF
TRBV15	-	TRBJ2-1	many	TGTGCCACCAGCAGAGATCAGAATGAGCAGTTCTTC	CATSRDQNEQFF
TRBV19	TRBD1	TRBJ2-1	-	TGTGCCAGTAGTCACGGGACAGGTTTCCCGAGCTCCTACAATGAGCAGTTCTTC	CASSHGTGFPSSYNEQFF
TRBV27	-	TRBJ1-1	-	TGTGCCAGCAGACTCAAAGGTGGGAACACTGAAGCTTTCTTT	CASRLKGGNTEAFF
TRBV12-3/TRBV12-4	-	TRBJ2-7	-	TGTGCCAGCAGACATACCTACGAGCAGTACTTC	CASRHTYEQYF
TRBV20-1	TRBD1	TRBJ2-5	-	TGCAGTGCTAGTGGGACAGTCTACCAAGAGACCCAGTACTTC	CSASGTVYQETQYF
TRBV4-1	-	TRBJ2-5	few	TGCGCCAGCGCGACCGGGACCAGTCGGGAGACCCAGTACTTC	CASATGTSRETQYF
TRBV15	-	TRBJ2-7	-	TGTGCCACCAGCAGAGATCTCGTCCAGGTCTACGAGCAGTACTTC	CATSRDLVQVYEQYF
TRBV12-5	-	TRBJ2-1	few	TGTGCTAGTGGTTTGGTACTCAACCATGAGCAGTTCTTC	CASGLVLNHEQFF
TRBV9	-	TRBJ2-1	-	TGTGCCAGCAGTACCTCGCCAGGCTTCAATGAGCAGTTCTTC	CASSTSPGFNEQFF
TRBV10-3	TRBD2	TRBJ2-1	few	TGTGCCATCAGTGGGACTAGCGGGGACCCCTACAATGAGCAGTTCTTC	CAISGTSGDPYNEQFF
TRBV5-1	-	TRBJ2-1	few	TGCGCCAGCAGCTTGGGTGCCAGGGCCACAAATGAGCAGTTCTTC	CASSLGARATNEQFF
TRBV29-1	-	TRBJ1-2	-	TGCAGCGTTGAAGAGTGGTTGGGAACAGACTATGGCTACACCTTC	CSVEEWLGTDYGYTF
TRBV15	-	TRBJ2-7	few	TGTGCCACCAGCAGAGAGGGGTACGAGCAGTACTTC	CATSREGYEQYF